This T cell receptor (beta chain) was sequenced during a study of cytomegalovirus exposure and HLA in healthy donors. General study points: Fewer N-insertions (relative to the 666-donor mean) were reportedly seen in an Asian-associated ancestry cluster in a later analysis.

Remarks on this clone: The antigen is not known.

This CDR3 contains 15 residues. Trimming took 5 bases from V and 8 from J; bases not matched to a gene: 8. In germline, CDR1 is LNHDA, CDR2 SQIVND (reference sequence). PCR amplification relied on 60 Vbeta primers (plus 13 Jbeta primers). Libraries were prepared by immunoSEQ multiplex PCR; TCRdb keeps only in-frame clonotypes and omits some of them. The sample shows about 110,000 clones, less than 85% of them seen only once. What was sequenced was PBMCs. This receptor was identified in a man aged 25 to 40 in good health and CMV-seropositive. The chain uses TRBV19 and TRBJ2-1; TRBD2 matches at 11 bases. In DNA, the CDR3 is TGTGCCAGTAGTGGTAGCGGGGGGGCCATCGATGAGCAGTTCTTC. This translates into CASSGSGGAIDEQFF. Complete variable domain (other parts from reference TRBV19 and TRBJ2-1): DGGITQSPKYLFRKEGQNVTLSCEQNLNHDAMYWYRQDPGQGLRLIYYSQIVNDFQKGDIAEGYSVSREKKESFPLTVTSAQKNPTAFYLCASSGSGGAIDEQFFGPGTRLTVL.